This is a list of T cell receptor beta chains from one sample in a study of T cell responses to AZD1222 COVID-19 vaccine. TCRdb's copy holds only in-frame clones and misses some; the assay was immunoSEQ multiplex PCR. The repertoire holds about 180,000 clones, with around 88% as singletons. Sequencing was performed on peripheral blood, taken on day 0 of AZD1222 vaccination. These receptors were collected from an adult in good health. CDR3s include the opening cysteine and the closing phenylalanine or tryptophan. A D gene is named only where the DNA matches it firmly. Expanded clones are given a class, and other clones once, few, many or no size at all.

j_call d_call v_call clone_size cdr3_nt cdr3_aa
TRBJ1-5 . TRBV10-1 . TGCGCCAGCGAGGGGCACCACAGCAATCAGCCCCAGCATTTT CASEGHHSNQPQHF
TRBJ2-7 TRBD2 TRBV29-1 few TGCAGCGTTGCGGGGGGGGACGGAACCTACGAGCAGTACTTC CSVAGGDGTYEQYF
TRBJ2-3 . TRBV3-1/TRBV3-2 few TGTGCCAGCAGCCAAGGCGACAACACAGATACGCAGTATTTT CASSQGDNTDTQYF
TRBJ2-1 . TRBV5-1 . TGCGCCAGCAGTGAGGGCGTCCGGATAAATGAGCAGTTCTTC CASSEGVRINEQFF
TRBJ1-2 . TRBV6-2/TRBV6-3 . TGTGCCAGCAGTTACGGGTATTCACCTAAGGGATATGGCTACACCTTC CASSYGYSPKGYGYTF
TRBJ2-2 TRBD2 TRBV4-3 few TGCGCCAGCAGCCCAGGGACTAGCGGACCGAACACCGGGGAGCTGTTTTTT CASSPGTSGPNTGELFF
TRBJ1-1 TRBD1 TRBV7-9 once TGTGCCAGCAGCTTAGAGGGGGACAGGGACCCTGAAGCTTTCTTT CASSLEGDRDPEAFF
TRBJ2-7 TRBD1 TRBV4-1 . TGCGCCAGCAGCCAAGAAGAGGGGACAGGGCGATACGAGCAGTACTTC CASSQEEGTGRYEQYF
TRBJ2-1 . TRBV2 . TGTGCCAGCAGTGAAGATTCCTACAATGAGCAGTTCTTC CASSEDSYNEQFF
TRBJ2-2 TRBD2 TRBV7-8 . TGTGCCAGCAGCTTCTGGGAGGGTTCGGTTGGGGAGCTGTTTTTT CASSFWEGSVGELFF
TRBJ2-2 . TRBV7-3 . TGTGCCAGCAGCTTGAGTGTCTCCGCCGGGGAGCTGTTTTTT CASSLSVSAGELFF
TRBJ2-5 TRBD2 TRBV2 . TGTGCCAGCAGGGAGCTGGGCGGGGGTACACAAGAGACCCAGTACTTC CASRELGGGTQETQYF
TRBJ2-1 . TRBV28 . TGTGCCAGCAGTCCCGGGGGATACAATGAGCAGTTCTTC CASSPGGYNEQFF
TRBJ1-2 . TRBV29-1 . TGCAGCGTTTTATCGGATGGCTACACCTTC CSVLSDGYTF
TRBJ2-7 . TRBV9 once TGTGCCAGCAGCGTGATGGGGGACTCCTACGAGCAGTACTTC CASSVMGDSYEQYF
TRBJ1-1 . TRBV9 . TGTGCCAGCAGCCCGCGTGAGGGGTGGAACACTGAAGCTTTCTTT CASSPREGWNTEAFF
TRBJ1-6 . TRBV6-6 . TGTGCCAGCAGTTACAGGAGAGGAGGTAATTCACCCCTCCACTTT CASSYRRGGNSPLHF
TRBJ1-5 . TRBV5-4 . TGTGCCAGCAGCTTAGGAAGCAATCAGCCCCAGCATTTT CASSLGSNQPQHF
TRBJ1-1 . TRBV19 . TGTGCCAGTAGTTCCCGGGGCAGCCGGTTTGTGGAAGCTTTCTTT CASSSRGSRFVEAFF
TRBJ2-3 TRBD2 TRBV5-6 once TGTGCCAGCAGCCCAGGGCTAGCGGGGGGGCCTGGCACAGATACGCAGTATTTT CASSPGLAGGPGTDTQYF
TRBJ2-5 . TRBV29-1 . TGCAGCGTTGATTACGGGTTCTCGGAAGGGGAGACCCAGTACTTC CSVDYGFSEGETQYF
TRBJ2-7 . TRBV6-2/TRBV6-3 . TGTGCCAGCAGTAAAGACAGCCCCTACGAGCAGTACTTC CASSKDSPYEQYF
TRBJ1-1 . TRBV4-1 few TGCGCCAGCAGCCCCGACACCGCGAACACTGAAGCTTTCTTT CASSPDTANTEAFF
TRBJ1-6 TRBD1 TRBV27 . TGTGCCAGCAAACCTGTACAGGGGAATTCACCCCTCCACTTT CASKPVQGNSPLHF
TRBJ1-5 . TRBV4-1 . TGCGCCAGCAGCCAGACTCTACAGGCTGGTCAGCCCCAGCATTTT CASSQTLQAGQPQHF
TRBJ2-3 . TRBV7-3 . TGTGCCAGCAGCTTAAAGGGTTCAGATACGCAGTATTTT CASSLKGSDTQYF
TRBJ2-2 TRBD2 TRBV28 . TGTGCCAGCAGTTTTGGCCGGGGGGAGACCGGGGAGCTGTTTTTT CASSFGRGETGELFF
TRBJ1-1 TRBD1 TRBV28 . TGTGCCAGCGGCTCGGCGGGACAGGGGGGTACTGAAGCTTTCTTT CASGSAGQGGTEAFF
TRBJ2-2 TRBD2 TRBV5-1 . TGCGCCAGCAGCTTCGGGCGGGGGATGCCCGGCGGGGAGCTGTTTTTT CASSFGRGMPGGELFF
TRBJ2-7 . TRBV5-1 once TGCGCCAGCAGCTCCCAGGGGGGCTCCTACGAGCAGTACTTC CASSSQGGSYEQYF
TRBJ2-2 TRBD2 TRBV5-4 . TGTGCCAGCAGCTTGGCGGGGGGGCACACCGGGGAGCTGTTTTTT CASSLAGGHTGELFF